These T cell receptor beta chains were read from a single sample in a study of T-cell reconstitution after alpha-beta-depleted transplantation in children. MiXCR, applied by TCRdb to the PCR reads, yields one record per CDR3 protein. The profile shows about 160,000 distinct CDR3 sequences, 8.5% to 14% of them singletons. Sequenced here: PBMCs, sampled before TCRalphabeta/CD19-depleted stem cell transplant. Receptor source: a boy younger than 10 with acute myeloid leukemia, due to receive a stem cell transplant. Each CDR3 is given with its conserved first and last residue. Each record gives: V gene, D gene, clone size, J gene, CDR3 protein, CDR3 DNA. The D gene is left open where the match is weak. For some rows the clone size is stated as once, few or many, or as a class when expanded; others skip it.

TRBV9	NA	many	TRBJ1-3	CASSAVGGGASGNTIYF	TGTGCCAGCAGCGCCGTCGGAGGGGGGGCCTCTGGAAACACCATATATTTT
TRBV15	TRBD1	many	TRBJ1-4	CATSRAGTGFIEKLFF	TGTGCCACCAGCAGGGCTGGGACAGGGTTTATAGAAAAACTGTTTTTT
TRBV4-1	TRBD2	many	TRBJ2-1	CASSQLMVPGGNYNEQFF	TGCGCCAGCAGCCAACTTATGGTCCCGGGAGGAAACTACAATGAGCAGTTCTTC
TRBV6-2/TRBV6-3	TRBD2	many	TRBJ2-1	CAKTRGLTSLSYNEQFF	TGTGCCAAAACGAGGGGACTAACTTCACTTTCTTACAATGAGCAGTTCTTC
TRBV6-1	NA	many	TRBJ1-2	CASSKDQALGYTF	TGTGCCAGCAGTAAAGACCAGGCTTTAGGCTACACCTTC
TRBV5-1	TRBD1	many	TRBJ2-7	CASSWGQALWSEQYF	TGCGCCAGCAGCTGGGGACAGGCCCTCTGGTCCGAGCAGTACTTC
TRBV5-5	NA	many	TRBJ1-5	CASERGDYSNQPQHF	TGTGCCAGCGAAAGGGGGGATTATAGCAATCAGCCCCAGCATTTT
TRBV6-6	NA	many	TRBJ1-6	CASSSGSNSPLHF	TGTGCCAGCAGTTCCGGCAGCAATTCACCCCTCCACTTT
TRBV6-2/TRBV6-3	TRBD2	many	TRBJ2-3	CASSSSGRRTDTQYF	TGTGCCAGCAGTTCTAGCGGGAGGCGGACAGATACGCAGTATTTT
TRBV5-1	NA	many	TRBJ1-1	CASSLAGQMNTEAFF	TGCGCCAGCAGCTTGGCAGGGCAGATGAACACTGAAGCTTTCTTT
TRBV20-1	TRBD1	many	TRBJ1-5	CSAYQGANQPQHF	TGCAGTGCTTATCAGGGGGCGAATCAGCCCCAGCATTTT
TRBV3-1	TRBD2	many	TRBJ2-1	CASSQDPTSGRYNEQFF	TGTGCCAGCAGCCAAGATCCGACTAGCGGGAGATACAATGAGCAGTTCTTC
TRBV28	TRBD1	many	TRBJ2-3	CASRDRGWDTQYF	TGTGCCAGCCGGGACAGGGGTTGGGATACGCAGTATTTT
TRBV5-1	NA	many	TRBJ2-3	CASSLPKTHQDTDTQYF	TGCGCCAGCAGCCTACCAAAGACCCACCAAGACACAGATACGCAGTATTTT
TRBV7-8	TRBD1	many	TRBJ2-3	CASSYGTGEPDTQYF	TGTGCCAGCAGCTACGGGACAGGGGAACCCGATACGCAGTATTTT
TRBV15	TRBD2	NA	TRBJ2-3	CATSLRGGETDTQYF	TGTGCCACCTCACTCCGGGGAGGGGAGACAGATACGCAGTATTTT
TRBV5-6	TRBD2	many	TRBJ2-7	CASSLDWTAPGLANF	TGTGCCAGCAGCTTGGACTGGACAGCGCCGGGACTAGCGAACTTC
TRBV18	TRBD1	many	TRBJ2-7	CASSPDRALYEQYF	TGTGCCAGCTCACCCGACAGGGCATTGTACGAGCAGTACTTC
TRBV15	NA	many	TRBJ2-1	CATSRVLFSRYNEQFF	TGTGCCACCAGCAGAGTCTTATTTTCCCGGTACAATGAGCAGTTCTTC
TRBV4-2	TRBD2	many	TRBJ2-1	CASSQATSGGATNEQFF	TGTGCCAGCAGCCAAGCGACTAGCGGGGGGGCTACGAATGAGCAGTTCTTC
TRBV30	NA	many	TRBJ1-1	CAWSVAGLNTEAFF	TGTGCCTGGAGTGTAGCAGGGTTAAACACTGAAGCTTTCTTT
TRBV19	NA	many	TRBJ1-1	CASSPGPLTEAFF	TGTGCCAGTAGTCCGGGACCACTCACTGAAGCTTTCTTT
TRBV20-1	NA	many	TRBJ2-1	CSAASEQFF	TGCAGTGCTGCCTCTGAGCAGTTCTTC
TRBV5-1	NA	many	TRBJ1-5	CASSLAPNQPQHF	TGCGCCAGCAGCTTAGCTCCGAATCAGCCCCAGCATTTT
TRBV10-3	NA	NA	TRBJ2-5	CAIRTRGLQETQYF	TGTGCCATCAGAACCCGGGGCCTTCAAGAGACCCAGTACTTC
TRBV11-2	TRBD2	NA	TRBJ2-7	CASSLTSAYEQYF	TGTGCCAGCAGCTTGACTAGCGCCTACGAGCAGTACTTC
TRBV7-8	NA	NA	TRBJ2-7	CASSLGTASYEQYF	TGTGCCAGCAGCTTAGGGACAGCCTCCTACGAGCAGTACTTC
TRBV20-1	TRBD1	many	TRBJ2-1	CSASPGQGGSYNEQFF	TGCAGTGCTAGTCCGGGACAGGGAGGGTCCTACAATGAGCAGTTCTTC
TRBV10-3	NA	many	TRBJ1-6	CAISGNYSPLHF	TGTGCCATCAGTGGAAATTATTCACCCCTCCACTTT
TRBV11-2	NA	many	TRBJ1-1	CASSVTTGSTEAFF	TGTGCCAGCAGCGTAACTACAGGGTCCACTGAAGCTTTCTTT
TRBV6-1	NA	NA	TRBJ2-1	CASKKRTVYNEQFF	TGTGCCAGCAAAAAACGGACAGTTTACAATGAGCAGTTCTTC
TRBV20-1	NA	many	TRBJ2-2	CSARDNTGELFF	TGCAGTGCTAGGGACAACACCGGGGAGCTGTTTTTT
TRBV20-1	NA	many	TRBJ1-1	CSGRKNTEAFF	TGCAGCGGGAGGAAGAACACTGAAGCTTTCTTT
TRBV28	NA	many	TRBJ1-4	CASSSWDNPEKLFF	TGTGCCAGCAGTTCTTGGGACAATCCAGAAAAACTGTTTTTT
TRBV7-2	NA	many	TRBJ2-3	CASSTYTDTQYF	TGTGCCAGCAGCACCTATACAGATACGCAGTATTTT
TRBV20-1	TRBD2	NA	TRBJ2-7	CSCPSRLADSYEQYF	TGCAGTTGCCCCTCTCGTCTAGCGGATTCCTACGAGCAGTACTTC
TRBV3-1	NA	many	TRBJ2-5	CASSHPQETQYF	TGTGCCAGCAGTCATCCCCAAGAGACCCAGTACTTC
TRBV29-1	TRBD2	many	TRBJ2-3	CSVQKVPSGRASVTDTQYF	TGCAGCGTCCAAAAAGTCCCTAGCGGGAGGGCCTCGGTCACAGATACGCAGTATTTT
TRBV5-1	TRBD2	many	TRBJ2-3	CASSPGPGGDTQYF	TGCGCCAGCAGCCCGGGACCCGGGGGGGATACGCAGTATTTT
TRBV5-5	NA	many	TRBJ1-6	CASNPSYNSPLHF	TGTGCCAGCAACCCATCCTATAATTCACCCCTCCACTTT
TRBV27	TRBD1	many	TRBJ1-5	CASSLSVSSDRVQPQHF	TGTGCCAGCAGTTTATCCGTTTCCTCAGACAGGGTTCAGCCCCAGCATTTT
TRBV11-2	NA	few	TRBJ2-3	CASSSGIGDTQYF	TGTGCCAGCAGCTCCGGGATTGGAGATACGCAGTATTTT
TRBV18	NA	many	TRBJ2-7	CASSPPEGAYEQYF	TGTGCCAGCTCACCACCGGAGGGGGCCTACGAGCAGTACTTC
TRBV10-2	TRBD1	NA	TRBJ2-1	CASRQGGAEQFF	TGCGCCAGCAGGCAAGGGGGCGCCGAGCAGTTCTTC
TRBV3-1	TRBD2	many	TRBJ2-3	CASSQDTLFGAGEADTQYF	TGTGCCAGCAGCCAAGATACCCTCTTTGGAGCGGGAGAGGCAGATACGCAGTATTTT
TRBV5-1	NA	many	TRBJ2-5	CASSLLAEETQYF	TGCGCCAGCAGCTTGTTGGCCGAAGAGACCCAGTACTTC
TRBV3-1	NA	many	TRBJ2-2	CASSQDYPGAGNTGELFF	TGTGCCAGCAGCCAAGATTACCCAGGGGCGGGGAACACCGGGGAGCTGTTTTTT
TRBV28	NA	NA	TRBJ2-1	CAGDNGVLEQFF	TGTGCCGGCGATAACGGCGTCCTCGAGCAGTTTTTC
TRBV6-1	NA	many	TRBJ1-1	CASSPGPVLVNTEAFF	TGTGCCAGCAGCCCGGGTCCCGTGTTGGTGAACACTGAAGCTTTCTTT
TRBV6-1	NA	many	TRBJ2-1	CASRPGATAYNEQFF	TGTGCCAGCAGGCCCGGGGCCACGGCCTACAATGAGCAGTTCTTC
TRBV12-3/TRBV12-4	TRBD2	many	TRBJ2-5	CASSAGTSGGETQYF	TGTGCCAGCAGCGCCGGGACTAGCGGTGGGGAGACCCAGTACTTC
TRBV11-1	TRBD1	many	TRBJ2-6	CASSPRTGGNSGANVLTF	TGTGCCAGCAGCCCCCGGACAGGGGGTAACTCTGGGGCCAACGTCCTGACTTTC